This T cell receptor beta chain derives from a study of blood T cell repertoires in COVID-19. Study overall: Samples representing acute and convalescent COVID-19 were sourced from the United States, Italy and Spain. From T cells, B-cell-depleted T cells, or PBMCs came the material, which was cDNA or gDNA.

Original processing notes: Reference gene primer amplification gave estimated nucleated cell counts. The repertoire was sequenced with immunoSEQ multiplex PCR; TCRdb's copy has only in-frame clones and lacks some. That table supplies the V and J calls and clone size; D and trimming were determined from the DNA. The repertoire includes 120,000 to 150,000 clones, 80% to 85% of them detected once, and around 35% sits in the top ten. What was sequenced was peripheral blood. The TCR sequence derives from a human donor in a cohort sampled during active COVID-19.

CDR3 coding DNA: TGTGCCAGCTCACCAGAGACAACCAGCAATCAGCCCCAGCATTTT. It is translated as CASSPETTSNQPQHF. This chain uses TRBV18 with TRBJ1-5; D is unresolved. Germline V gives CDR1 KGHSH, CDR2 LQKENI. V shed 2 bases and J shed 1 base, with 9 bases lying between them. The CDR3 runs 15 residues. The variable domain in full, with the rest retrieved from reference TRBV18 and TRBJ1-5, is NAGVMQNPRHLVRRRGQEARLRCSPMKGHSHVYWYRQLPEEGLKFMVYLQKENIIDESGMPKERFSAEFPKEGPSILRIQQVVRGDSAAYFCASSPETTSNQPQHFGDGTRLSIL.